This TCR beta chain appears in the sequencing data of a study of T-cell memory formation after mild COVID-19. There are a few counts of this clonotype. Its antigen remains unknown. Findings of the study overall: Contracting CD8+ clones were enriched in EMRA, CD4+ mainly in CM and EM. In pre-infection memory, a portion of responding clones appeared, which suggested that cross-reactive memory joined. Still unconfirmed is whether the second-wave clones peaking on day 37 recognized SARS-CoV-2.

TCRdb reanalysed the 5' RACE reads using MiXCR and keeps one entry per CDR3 protein. The table lists over 45,000 distinct CDR3 sequences, roughly 25% of them singletons, with roughly 41% in the top ten. CDR3 length equals 14 residues. Looked up from germline, CDR1 is SQVTM and CDR2 is ANQGSEA. The J segment lost 2 bases and the V segment lost 2 bases, leaving 2 bases of the junction unmatched. Sequenced material: PBMCs or a T cell subset sorted from them (not recorded which). The receptor was isolated from a man between 18 and 35 years old who had mild COVID-19 (a few samples of this study predate the infection). Cell type and time point are not known. The chain recombines TRBV29-1 with TRBJ2-1; 8 bases are shared with TRBD2. The CDR3 DNA reads TGCAGCGTTGAACTAGCGGGCACCTACAATGAGCAGTTCTTC. Translated, it gives CSVELAGTYNEQFF.